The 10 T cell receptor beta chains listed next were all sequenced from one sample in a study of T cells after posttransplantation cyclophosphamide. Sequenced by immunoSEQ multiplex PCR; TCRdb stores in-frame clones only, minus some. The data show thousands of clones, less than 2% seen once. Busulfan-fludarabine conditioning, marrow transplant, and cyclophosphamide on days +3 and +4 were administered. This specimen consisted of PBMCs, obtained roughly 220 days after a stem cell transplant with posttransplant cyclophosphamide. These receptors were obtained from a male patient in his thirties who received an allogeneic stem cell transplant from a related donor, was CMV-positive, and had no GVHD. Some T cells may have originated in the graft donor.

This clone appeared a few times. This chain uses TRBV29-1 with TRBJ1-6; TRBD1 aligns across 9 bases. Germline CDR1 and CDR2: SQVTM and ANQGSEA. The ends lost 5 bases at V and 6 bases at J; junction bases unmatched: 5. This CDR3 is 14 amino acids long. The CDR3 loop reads CSVKDRGSNSPLHF. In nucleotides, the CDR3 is TGCAGCGTTAAGGACAGGGGAAGTAATTCACCCCTCCACTTT.

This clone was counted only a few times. The CDR3 here is CASRASRTGGNEQFF. The CDR3 nucleotides are TGTGCCAGCAGGGCTTCGAGGACGGGGGGGAATGAGCAGTTCTTC. The rearrangement joins TRBV2 to TRBJ2-1, with 8 bases aligning to TRBD2. V was clipped by 6 bases and J by 7 bases; unmatched bases: 11. This CDR3 comprises 15 residues. The germline gives CDR1 SNHLY, CDR2 FYNNEI.

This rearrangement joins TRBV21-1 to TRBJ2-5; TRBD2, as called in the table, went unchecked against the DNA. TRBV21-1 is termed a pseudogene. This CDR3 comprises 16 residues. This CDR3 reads CASSKASGGCLETQYF. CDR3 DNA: TGTGCCAGCAGCAAAGCAAGCGGGGGATGTCTAGAGACCCAGTACTTC.

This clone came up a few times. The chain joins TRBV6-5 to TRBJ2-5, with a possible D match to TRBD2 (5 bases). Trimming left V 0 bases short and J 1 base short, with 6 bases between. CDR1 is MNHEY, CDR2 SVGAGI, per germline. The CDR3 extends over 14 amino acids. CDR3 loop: CASSYSRVQETQYF. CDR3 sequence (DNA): TGTGCCAGCAGTTACTCGAGGGTCCAAGAGACCCAGTACTTC.

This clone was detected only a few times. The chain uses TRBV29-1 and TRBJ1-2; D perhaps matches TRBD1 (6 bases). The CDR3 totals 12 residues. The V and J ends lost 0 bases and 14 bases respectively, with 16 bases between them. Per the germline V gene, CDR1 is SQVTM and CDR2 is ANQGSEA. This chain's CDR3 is CSVEDAGGASTF. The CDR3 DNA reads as TGCAGCGTTGAAGATGCTGGGGGCGCGAGTACCTTC.

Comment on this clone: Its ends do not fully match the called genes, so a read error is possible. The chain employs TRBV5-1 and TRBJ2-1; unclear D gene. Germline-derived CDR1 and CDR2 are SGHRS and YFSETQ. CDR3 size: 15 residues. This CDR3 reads CASSPLMTSSAEQLF. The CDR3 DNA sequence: TGCGCCAGCAGCCCTCTTATGACTTCTTCGGCTGAGCAGCTCTTC. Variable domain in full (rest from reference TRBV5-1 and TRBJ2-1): KAGVTQTPRYLIKTRGQQVTLSCSPISGHRSVSWYQQTPGQGLQFLFEYFSETQRNKGNFPGRFSGRQFSNSRSEMNVSTLELGDSALYLCASSPLMTSSAEQLFGPGTRLTVL.

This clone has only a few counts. CDR3 loop: CASSLWDRDRANYGYTF. The CDR3 bases are TGTGCCAGCAGTTTATGGGACAGGGATAGGGCTAACTATGGCTACACCTTC. The chain joins TRBV28 to TRBJ1-2, with 8 bases that match TRBD1. Trimming removed 0 bases from V and 0 bases from J; junction bases left unmatched: 6. CDR3 length: 17 amino acids. Per germline, CDR1 MDHEN and CDR2 SYDVKM.

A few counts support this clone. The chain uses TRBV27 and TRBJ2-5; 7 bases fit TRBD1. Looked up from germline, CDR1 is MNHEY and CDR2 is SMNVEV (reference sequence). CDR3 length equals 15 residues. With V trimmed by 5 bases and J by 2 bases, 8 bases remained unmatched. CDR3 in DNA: TGTGCCAGCAGTGTAGGGCAGGGACAGCAAGAGACCCAGTACTTC. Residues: CASSVGQGQQETQYF.

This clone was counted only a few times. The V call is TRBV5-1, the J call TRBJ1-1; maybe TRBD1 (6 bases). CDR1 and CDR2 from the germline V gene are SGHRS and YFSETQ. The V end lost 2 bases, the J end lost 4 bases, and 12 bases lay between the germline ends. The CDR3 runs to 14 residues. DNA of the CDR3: TGCGCCAGCAGCTTAACAGGGTTGACCACTGAAGCTTTCTTT. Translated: CASSLTGLTTEAFF.

CDR3 sequence (DNA): TGTGCCAGCAGCCCCTACGGGAACGAAGAGACCCAGTACTTC. It codes for CASSPYGNEETQYF. The V call is TRBV14, the J call TRBJ2-5; tentatively, D is TRBD2 (5 bases). Germline lookup yields CDR1 SGHDN and CDR2 FVKESK. Trimming took off 4 bases at V and 3 bases at J, with 12 bases between the two ends. The CDR3 runs to 14 residues.